This TCR beta chain was captured by sequencing in a study of molecular identifiers for immune sequencing clone quantification (dated by TCRdb to 2016 to 2019). With regard to the full study: For a replicate experiment, RNA from approximately 20,000 or 100,000 naive CD8 T cells was divided into five aliquots, and four of the five aliquots were sequenced. This methods study benchmarked molecular-identifier clustering-based TCR repertoire sequencing (MIDCIRS) and TCR RNA copy counting, using CD8 T cells to do so.

Libraries of naive CD8 T cells were built from approximately 20,000 to 980,000 sorted cells, with 10%, 30% or 50% of the purified RNA used. Naive CD8 T cells, defined as CD8+CD4-CCR7+CD45RA+, were FACS-sorted into RLT Plus buffer on a BD FACSAria II. Detection sensitivity was tested by spiking Jurkat RNA equal to around 11 TCR copies' worth into samples containing roughly 19,000-1,100,000 naive CD8 T cells. CD8 T cells were enriched using RosetteSep CD8+ T Cell Enrichment Cocktail and Ficoll-Paque, and the enriched cells then underwent ACK red cell lysis. From V the trimming removes 4 bases and from J it removes 5 bases, while the gene matches leave 6 bases of the junction unaccounted for. Including the terminal cysteine and phenylalanine, the CDR3 comprises 15 residues. The sequence is cut down to CDR3 DNA, 45 bases in frame from base 1. Libraries were prepared through PCR. Instrument used: NextSeq 500. Preparation of bulk TCR libraries followed a previously described approach, with the TCR primers listed in Table S5. The Qiagen AllPrep DNA/RNA kit was used to purify total RNA. Before any analysis, reads coming from multiple sequencing runs of the same library were combined into one pool. The paper's data handling went like this. Only reads with exact TCR constant sequence were kept, trimmed to 150 nt, and grouped by their 12-nt molecular barcodes. Within each barcode group, reads were sub-clustered at a 15% Levenshtein threshold, and quality-weighted consensus sequences were built per RNA molecule. Non-functional sequences were excluded, and lower-count sequences lying one edit away from another sequence were also excluded. Barcode sub-clusters with fewer than 20% of the maximum read count were removed, based on fitting two negative binomial distributions. The raw public reads went through TCRdb reprocessing: fastp at Q25, MiXCR clone calling, in-frame beta chains kept. Rows with a matching CDR3 protein are joined into one entry that keeps the most common DNA and genes. The V and J calls follow TCRdb's processing rather than the paper's. The sample has some 97,000 distinct CDR3 sequences on record, 36% of them singletons. Jointly, the top ten make up roughly 4.2% of the sample.

Of note for this clonotype: The antigen this receptor binds is unknown. No base qualities exist here, and no much larger clone lies one base off it.

General findings and caveats noted by the study authors: When barcode sub-clustering was left out, chimeric consensus sequences inflated TCR diversity, with chimeras reaching as high as 47%. Highly expanded clone sizes could be underestimated if identical TCR molecules share a barcode. Even against a background of some 1 million naive CD8 T cells, spiked-in Jurkat TCR RNA amounting to a single cell's worth was reported to be detectable. In CMV-specific effector cells, clones with more than 20 RNA copies accounted for over 98% of molecules, whereas in naive cells such clones accounted for under 1%. Roughly 3 recovered TCR RNA copies per cell were obtained by modeling, versus approximately 10 by digital PCR, implying a capture efficiency of around 28%. Naive libraries contained spiked-in Jurkat TCR RNA (approximately nine copies' worth), which is not part of the donor repertoire.

Material for sequencing was naive CD8+ T cells from blood, with Jurkat cell RNA spiked in. The meaning of the sample's cell subset or site label: FACS-sorted CD8+CD4-CCR7+CD45RA+ naive T cells. This sequence originates from a human donor in good health. Some libraries in this study had Jurkat cell RNA spiked in. The chain uses TRBV12-3 or TRBV12-4 and TRBJ2-5, and 11 junctional nucleotides match TRBD1. The CDR3: CASSSRTGGIETQYF. The nucleotides read TGTGCCAGCAGTTCAAGGACAGGGGGCATTGAGACCCAGTACTTC.